The clone carrying this TCR beta chain was counted only a few times. Germline V gene data show CDR1 as DFQATT and CDR2 as SNEGSKA (reference sequence). V was clipped by 2 bases and J by 3 bases; unmatched bases: 5. There are 15 residues in the CDR3. Each CDR3 protein gets one entry after TCRdb re-called the RT-PCR reads with MiXCR. The table shows about 680,000 distinct CDR3 sequences, with 12% to 15% occurring only once. Sequenced: memory CD4+ T cells from blood. The chain links TRBV20-1 to TRBJ2-1; TRBD1 matches 9 bases. The TCR sequence derives from a female donor in good health, serving as a healthy control. CDR3 in DNA: TGCAGTGCTAGACCCCGGGACAGGGTCTACAATGAGCAGTTCTTC. Translated, it gives CSARPRDRVYNEQFF.